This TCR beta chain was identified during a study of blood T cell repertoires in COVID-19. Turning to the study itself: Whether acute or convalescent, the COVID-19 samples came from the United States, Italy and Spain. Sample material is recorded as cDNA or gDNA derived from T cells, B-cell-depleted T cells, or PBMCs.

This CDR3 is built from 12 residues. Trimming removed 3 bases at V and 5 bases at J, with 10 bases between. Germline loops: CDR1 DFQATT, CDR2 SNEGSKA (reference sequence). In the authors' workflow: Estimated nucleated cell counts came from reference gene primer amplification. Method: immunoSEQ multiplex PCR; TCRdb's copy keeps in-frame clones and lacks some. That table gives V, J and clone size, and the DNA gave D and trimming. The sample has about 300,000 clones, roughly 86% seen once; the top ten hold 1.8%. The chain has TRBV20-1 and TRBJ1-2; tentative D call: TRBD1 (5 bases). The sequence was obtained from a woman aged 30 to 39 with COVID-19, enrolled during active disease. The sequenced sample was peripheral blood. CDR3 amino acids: CSASPGVYGYTF. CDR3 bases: TGCAGTGCTAGTCCGGGGGTATATGGCTACACCTTC.